These 9 T cell receptor beta chains were all obtained from the same sample, sequenced in a study of cytomegalovirus exposure and HLA in healthy donors (dated by TCRdb to 2015 to 2018). The method behind the library was the immunoSEQ multiplex PCR assay. A mixture of 60 forward primers for TCR Vbeta segments and 13 reverse primers for TCR Jbeta segments was used in the multiplex PCR. TCRdb re-hosts the immuneACCESS table, in-frame sequences only. Its copies lack some clones; in the studies checked, an unresolved V gene accounts for under half of them, and the cause for the rest is not known. This sample's listing comprises some 110,000 clones. Together, the top ten hold about 2.5% of the sample. Sequencing was performed on PBMCs. Source of these receptors: a man aged 25 to 45 in good health and CMV-seronegative.

This chain joins TRBV6-5 and TRBJ2-2; TRBD1 agrees at 8 bases. Per germline, CDR1 MNHEY and CDR2 SVGAGI. With 4 bases clipped from V and 4 bases from J, the junction kept 5 bases outside the gene matches. The CDR3 spans 15 residues. CDR3 protein: CASSSRQGLTGELFF. CDR3 sequence (DNA): TGTGCCAGCAGTTCCAGACAGGGGCTCACCGGGGAGCTGTTTTTT.

The rearrangement links TRBV5-4 to TRBJ2-5; 8 bases map to TRBD1. Gene TRBJ2-7 matches the end of the DNA better, so the J call may be wrong. In germline, CDR1 is SGHNT, CDR2 YYREEE (reference sequence). The CDR3 is 15 residues long. CDR3 DNA sequence: TGTGCCAGCAGCTTGGGATGGGACAGGCCTTACGAGCAGTACTTC. Translating it yields CASSLGWDRPYEQYF.

The V call is TRBV28, the J call TRBJ1-5; 11 bases agree with TRBD1. The CDR3 is 15 residues long. Losses at the gene ends were 2 bases for V and 9 bases for J; bases not matched to a gene: 6. Germline assignment: CDR1 MDHEN and CDR2 SYDVKM. This CDR3 is CASSLGDRGGAPQHF. For the CDR3, the DNA is TGTGCCAGCAGTTTAGGGGACAGGGGGGGAGCGCCCCAGCATTTT.

This chain uses TRBV6-6 with TRBJ2-3; 12 positions agree with TRBD2. Trimming cost V 8 bases and J 0 bases; bases outside gene matches: 0. CDR3 size: 14 residues. Looked up from germline, CDR1 is MNHNY and CDR2 is SVGAGI (reference sequence). DNA for the CDR3: TGTGCCAGCGGGACTAGCGGGAGCACAGATACGCAGTATTTT. This encodes CASGTSGSTDTQYF.

J is TRBJ2-3 and V is TRBV4-2, with TRBD2 identical over 11 bases. In germline, CDR1 is LGHNA, CDR2 YNFKEQ. With V trimmed by 4 bases and J by 0 bases, 6 bases remained unmatched. The CDR3 is 17 residues long. Here the CDR3 reads CASSPGSGRGSTDTQYF. The CDR3 nucleotides are TGTGCCAGCAGCCCGGGTAGCGGGAGGGGGAGCACAGATACGCAGTATTTT.

V and J are TRBV5-1 and TRBJ2-1, with 7 bases fitting TRBD2. This CDR3 spans 15 amino acids. Trimming at V came to 0 bases and at J to 5 bases, leaving 5 bases not matched to a gene. Germline V gene lookup returns CDR1 SGHRS and CDR2 YFSETQ. The CDR3 loop reads CASSLVGLLNNEQFF. In DNA form, the CDR3 reads TGCGCCAGCAGCTTGGTGGGACTACTGAACAATGAGCAGTTCTTC.

Comment on this clone: The junction differs from germline at one of its ends, possibly a read error. The chain employs TRBV6-6 and TRBJ1-6; D ambiguous. CDR3 size: 16 residues. The germline V gene has CDR1 MNHNY and CDR2 SVGAGI (reference sequence). CDR3 loop: CASSYSRSSYNSPLHF. The CDR3 DNA reads TGTGCCAGCAGCTACTCAAGGAGTTCCTATAATTCACCCCTCCACTTT.

The chain links TRBV30 to TRBJ2-5; no clear D. Judging by the DNA end, TRBJ2-7 fits better; the J call may be wrong. The CDR3 contains 13 residues. The germline CDR1 and CDR2 sequences are GTSNPN and SVGIG (reference sequence). CDR3 in DNA: TGTGCCTGGAGTGCCTCTAGAGCCTACGAGCAGTACTTC. Its translation is CAWSASRAYEQYF.

The V gene is TRBV6-5, the J gene TRBJ2-3; 7 nucleotides align to TRBD1. The CDR3 is 14 residues long. Germline V gene data show CDR1 as MNHEY and CDR2 as SVGAGI. The trim removed 6 bases at V and 1 base at J, leaving 4 bases unmatched. The DNA of the CDR3 is TGTGCCAGCAGACAGGGGCTGGGCACAGATACGCAGTATTTT. Its protein product is CASRQGLGTDTQYF.